A single sample is the source of the 17 T cell receptor beta chains below, sequenced in a study of blood T cell repertoires in COVID-19. Clones were sequenced by immunoSEQ multiplex PCR, and TCRdb holds only the in-frame ones, with some missing. The table has tens of thousands of clones, more than 75% seen once; the top ten hold about 26%. The sequencing sample was made of peripheral blood. The receptors come from a man at least 80 years old with acute or convalescent COVID-19.

The chain joins TRBV19 to TRBJ1-2; D possibly corresponds to TRBD1 (6 bases). V dropped 4 bases and J dropped 4 bases, with 16 bases sitting between them. The CDR3 loop spans 15 amino acids. The germline V gene has CDR1 LNHDA and CDR2 SQIVND (reference sequence). CDR3 sequence: CASSTDDRSRYGYTF. In nucleotides, the CDR3 is TGTGCCAGTAGTACTGACGACAGGTCCCGCTATGGCTACACCTTC.

The chain combines TRBV23-1 with TRBJ2-1, with 8 bases lining up with TRBD1. TRBV23-1 falls under the ORF class, with uncertain function. CDR3 length: 16 amino acids. V lost 4 bases to trimming and J lost 4 bases; unmatched junction nucleotides: 9. The CDR3 reads CASSRFPDREYNEQFF. For the CDR3, the DNA is TGCGCCAGCAGTCGCTTCCCGGACAGGGAATACAATGAGCAGTTCTTC.

Remarks on this clone: The sample holds other DNA sequences that translate to the same CDR3. The rearrangement links TRBV27 to TRBJ1-5; the D is unclear. V lost 4 bases, J lost 0 bases, and 7 bases lay in between. The CDR3 sequence is 14 residues long. The germline V gene encodes CDR1 MNHEY and CDR2 SMNVEV (reference sequence). The CDR3 bases are TGTGCCAGCAGTTACAGCAATAGCAATCAGCCCCAGCATTTT. As protein: CASSYSNSNQPQHF.

The rearrangement links TRBV21-1 to TRBJ2-1; the table's D call, TRBD2, has no DNA check behind it. TRBV21-1 constitutes a pseudogene. The length of the CDR3 is 16 residues. The CDR3 sequence: CASSKGLAGEKDEQFF. The CDR3 bases are TGTGCCAGCAGCAAGGGGCTAGCGGGAGAAAAGGATGAGCAGTTCTTC.

CDR3 coding DNA: TGTGCCAGCAGCGTAGAGGCAGGCAGTACTGAAGCTTTCTTT. Translation: CASSVEAGSTEAFF. This chain uses TRBV9 with TRBJ1-1; unclear D gene. V lost 0 bases and J lost 5, with 11 bases in between. Per the germline V gene, CDR1 is SGDLS and CDR2 is YYNGEE. There are 14 residues in the CDR3.

V and J are TRBV6-5 and TRBJ2-3, with 7 bases lining up with TRBD2. Germline V CDR1 and CDR2: MNHEY, SVGAGI. Trimming removed 4 bases from V and 6 bases from J; junction bases left unmatched: 10. This CDR3 comprises 15 residues. CDR3 amino acids: CASSSIVGRPDTQYF. DNA for the CDR3: TGTGCCAGCAGTTCCATAGTCGGGAGGCCGGATACGCAGTATTTT.

The sample holds one count of this clone. V and J are TRBV3-1 (or the pseudogene TRBV3-2) and TRBJ1-2, with D possibly TRBD1 on 5 matching bases. From germline, CDR1 is LGHDT and CDR2 YNNKEL (reference sequence). V was shortened by 0 bases and J by 8 bases, with 10 bases between the two germline ends. The CDR3 is 13 residues long. CDR3 protein: CASSQETGTGYTF. Here the CDR3 DNA reads TGTGCCAGCAGCCAAGAAACAGGAACGGGCTACACCTTC.

This clone was recorded at least ten times. The chain couples TRBV28 to TRBJ1-5; weak D call: TRBD1 (6 bases). Germline assignment: CDR1 MDHEN and CDR2 SYDVKM. The CDR3 contains 14 residues. The V and J ends lost 7 bases and 6 bases respectively, with 16 bases between them. The CDR3 DNA is TGTGCCAGCAACTCACCAGGGGATGGTCAGCCCCAGCATTTT. Its translation is CASNSPGDGQPQHF.

The chain recombines TRBV7-8 with TRBJ1-5; D possibly corresponds to TRBD1 (6 bases). The germline V gene has CDR1 SGHVS and CDR2 FQNEAQ. V dropped 5 bases and J dropped 2 bases, with 16 bases sitting between them. CDR3 size: 16 residues. CDR3 nucleotides: TGTGCCAGCAGCACCTACGGGGGGCGAGGCAATCAGCCCCAGCATTTT. Residues: CASSTYGGRGNQPQHF.

This clone was counted a few times. The chain joins TRBV9 to TRBJ2-7; 8 positions match TRBD1. The CDR3 has 14 amino acids. Per germline, CDR1 SGDLS and CDR2 YYNGEE. V trimming: 4 bases; J trimming: 4 bases; junction bases outside the gene matches: 7. CDR3 sequence (DNA): TGTGCCAGCAGCCCTGGCCAGGGGGCGTACGAGCAGTACTTC. This sequence encodes CASSPGQGAYEQYF.

The V and J genes are TRBV27 and TRBJ2-3, with TRBD2 matching over 9 bases. Germline trimming cut 8 bases from V and 3 bases from J; bases unmatched to any gene: 9. Germline loops: CDR1 MNHEY, CDR2 SMNVEV (reference sequence). CDR3 length: 15 residues. CDR3 sequence (DNA): TGTGCCAGCGGCACCCGGGGACTAGCAACAGATACGCAGTATTTT. Translating gives CASGTRGLATDTQYF.

The genes are TRBV7-6 and TRBJ2-3; TRBD2 agrees at 11 bases. The CDR3 is 17 residues long. Looked up from germline, CDR1 is SGHVS and CDR2 is FNYEAQ. Germline trimming cut 0 bases from V and 5 bases from J; bases unmatched to any gene: 7. The CDR3 bases are TGTGCCAGCAGCTTAGCGTATAGCGGGGGGGGTAAAGATACGCAGTATTTT. This sequence encodes CASSLAYSGGGKDTQYF.

The rearrangement uses TRBV7-3 and TRBJ2-1; TRBD2 matches at 12 bases. V trimming: 5 bases; J trimming: 3 bases; junction bases outside the gene matches: 2. Germline lookup yields CDR1 SGHTA and CDR2 FQGTGA. The CDR3 loop spans 15 amino acids. CDR3 DNA: TGTGCCAGCAGCCGACTAGCGGGGGTCTACAATGAGCAGTTCTTC. It yields the protein CASSRLAGVYNEQFF.

This chain connects TRBV18 to TRBJ2-7; D remains ambiguous. V was clipped by 3 bases and J by 4 bases, with 7 bases between them. The germline V gene has CDR1 KGHSH and CDR2 LQKENI. The CDR3 totals 12 residues. The DNA of the CDR3 is TGTGCCAGCTCACCTACAGAATACGAGCAGTACTTC. It encodes CASSPTEYEQYF.

The rearrangement uses TRBV7-2 and TRBJ2-7; D is ambiguous. This CDR3 has 16 residues. Germline CDR1 SGHTA, CDR2 FQGNSA. Deletions cut 0 bases from V and 1 base from J, with 13 bases between. The CDR3: CASSLAMEYRSYEQYF. In DNA form, the CDR3 reads TGTGCCAGCAGCTTAGCGATGGAGTATAGATCCTACGAGCAGTACTTC.

The V and J genes are TRBV7-8 and TRBJ2-3; 8 bases agree with TRBD2. V gave up 1 base and J gave up 4 bases; unmatched junction bases: 7. This CDR3 has 16 residues. The germline V gene encodes CDR1 SGHVS and CDR2 FQNEAQ. The CDR3 spells CASSLGPGLAADTQYF. As DNA, the CDR3 is TGTGCCAGCAGCTTAGGTCCTGGACTAGCCGCAGATACGCAGTATTTT.

The genes are TRBV18 and TRBJ2-3, with TRBD2 as a possible D gene (6 bases). From germline, CDR1 is KGHSH and CDR2 LQKENI. This CDR3 spans 15 amino acids. V was pared by 0 bases and J by 0 bases, with 7 bases between. Here the CDR3 reads CASSPPGTSTDTQYF. The CDR3 nucleotides are TGTGCCAGCTCACCACCCGGGACTAGCACAGATACGCAGTATTTT.